This TCR beta chain was sequenced in a study of shared clonotypes between healthy human individuals. Running of the assay took place at deep level. This table comes from immunoSEQ multiplex PCR, and its TCRdb copy is limited to in-frame clones, with some not included. The table lists more than 2,000,000 clones, 85% to 95% of them singletons. General study results and limits: Of the naive CD4 clonotypes, approximately 5% were shared across several donors. Sampling used blood alone; tissue repertoires probably differ. All-four-donor shared clonotypes had higher generation probabilities than non-shared clonotypes did.

With regard to this clone: Its antigen remains unidentified.

Germline-derived CDR1 and CDR2 are MNHNS and SASEGT. Trimming stripped 6 bases from V and 0 bases from J, with 11 bases between. The CDR3 extends over 14 amino acids. Material: naive CD4+ T cells from PBMCs. Subset reported: CD45RA+ positively selected. The chain is built from TRBV6-1 and TRBJ1-1; D might be TRBD1 (5 bases). This TCR came from a man between 18 and 29 years old in good health. Some clones in this sample may be carry-over from other donors' samples. In DNA, the CDR3 is TGTGCCAGCAGACAACCGGGACTGAACACTGAAGCTTTCTTT. Protein: CASRQPGLNTEAFF.